These 21 T cell receptor beta chains were all obtained from the same sample, sequenced in a study of beta chain features in type 1 diabetes. Study results and caveats: A moderate, significant TCRB CDR3 shortening appeared in type 1 diabetes across four CD4+ subsets.

Investigators reverse transcribed all isolated RNA, so they sequenced expressed TCRB transcripts. TCRdb keeps only in-frame clones here, not all; method: immunoSEQ multiplex PCR. Among around 130,000 clones, around 9% were seen once, and the ten largest hold around 0.79%. Their specific antigens are unknown. The sequencing input was central memory CD4+ T cells from blood. The receptor source for this set is a man aged 30 to 39 with type 1 diabetes.

The rearrangement uses TRBV9 and TRBJ2-7, with D maybe TRBD1 (6 bases). This CDR3 is built from 15 residues. Per germline, CDR1 SGDLS and CDR2 YYNGEE. Trimming pared 0 bases from V and 2 bases from J, leaving 12 bases between. The CDR3 loop reads CASSVATGTAYEQYF. In DNA, the CDR3 is TGTGCCAGCAGCGTAGCTACAGGGACGGCCTACGAGCAGTACTTC.

The rearrangement uses TRBV11-2 and TRBJ2-7; D call uncertain. The V gene's germline CDR1 is SGHAT and CDR2 FQNNGV. This CDR3 comprises 12 residues. Trimming took off 3 bases at V and 3 bases at J, with 6 bases between the two ends. CDR3 DNA: TGTGCCAGCAGCTTGCAGGTCTACGAGCAGTACTTC. This sequence encodes CASSLQVYEQYF.

The CDR3 DNA is TGCAGCGTTGCAGGGCAGGGAACTGGAAACACCATATATTTT. Encoded protein: CSVAGQGTGNTIYF. The rearrangement uses TRBV29-1 and TRBJ1-3; TRBD1 might be the D (5 bases). Trimming removed 4 bases at V and 2 bases at J, with 12 bases between. Germline assignment: CDR1 SQVTM and CDR2 ANQGSEA. The CDR3 has 14 amino acids.

This clone has at least ten counts. The chain carries TRBV5-1 and TRBJ2-5, with 10 nucleotides matching TRBD2. The V and J ends lost 6 bases and 6 bases, in that order; junction bases with no gene match: 8. Germline V lookup: CDR1 SGHRS, CDR2 YFSETQ. The CDR3 has 14 residues. The CDR3 region has the DNA TGCGCCAGCACCCCCGGGACTAGCGAAAAGACCCAGTACTTC. Its protein is CASTPGTSEKTQYF.

This clone was recorded a few times. The V gene is TRBV27, the J gene TRBJ1-2, with 11 bases identical to TRBD1. The CDR3 contains 15 residues. Germline CDR1 reads MNHEY; CDR2 reads SMNVEV (reference sequence). V was pared by 3 bases and J by 2 bases, with 2 bases of the junction left unmatched. The CDR3 DNA follows: TGTGCCAGCAGTTTTAGGACAGGGGGCAACTATGGCTACACCTTC. As protein: CASSFRTGGNYGYTF.

This clone was recorded a few times. The CDR3 DNA is TGTGCCAGCAGTGGACAGGGGGCGGAGTATGGCTACACCTTC. It translates to CASSGQGAEYGYTF. This chain joins TRBV2 and TRBJ1-2, with 10 positions matching TRBD1. After removal of 4 bases from V and 5 bases from J, the junction contained 4 bases not matched to a gene. The CDR3 sequence is 14 residues long. The germline CDR1 and CDR2 sequences are SNHLY and FYNNEI.

In its sample, this clone was seen a few times. The chain couples TRBV28 to TRBJ1-4; D might be TRBD1 (6 bases). From germline, CDR1 is MDHEN and CDR2 SYDVKM. CDR3 size: 15 residues. Trimming took 4 bases from V and 1 from J, leaving 10 bases between them. The CDR3 region has the DNA TGTGCCAGCAGTTCCTCAGGGGTAACTAATGAAAAACTGTTTTTT. It translates to CASSSSGVTNEKLFF.

About this clone: The sample carries other DNA sequences with the same CDR3. This chain joins TRBV19 and TRBJ2-2, with 7 bases matching TRBD1. Germline V gene lookup returns CDR1 LNHDA and CDR2 SQIVND (reference sequence). The CDR3 covers 14 residues. Trimming removed 3 bases from V and 5 bases from J; junction bases left unmatched: 3. Here the CDR3 reads CASSIGQETGELFF. The DNA of the CDR3 is TGTGCCAGTAGTATCGGACAGGAGACCGGGGAGCTGTTTTTT.

This clone was seen only a few times. V and J are TRBV6-6 and TRBJ2-3; D perhaps matches TRBD2 (5 bases). The CDR3 is 14 amino acids. The V and J ends lost 7 bases and 0 bases respectively, with 11 bases between them. Germline V gene sequence: CDR1 MNHNY, CDR2 SVGAGI (reference sequence). The CDR3 protein is CASISGSSTDTQYF. CDR3 nucleotides: TGTGCCAGCATCTCGGGGAGTAGCACAGATACGCAGTATTTT.

The CDR3: CASSFDRANEQFF. The CDR3, as DNA: TGTGCCAGCAGCTTCGACAGGGCCAATGAGCAGTTCTTC. The rearrangement joins TRBV11-2 to TRBJ2-1; 7 nucleotides line up with TRBD1. Germline V gene lookup returns CDR1 SGHAT and CDR2 FQNNGV. The CDR3 totals 13 residues. The junction had 2 bases not matched to a gene; V was cut back by 3 bases and J by 6 bases.

The gene calls are TRBV5-1 and TRBJ1-3; no clear D. The germline gives CDR1 SGHRS, CDR2 YFSETQ. The CDR3 is 15 residues long. V was pared by 1 base and J by 7 bases, with 15 bases between. The chain's CDR3 is CASSLTDPRANTIYF. The CDR3 DNA reads as TGCGCCAGCAGCTTGACCGACCCGAGAGCGAACACCATATATTTT.

V is TRBV6-5 and J is TRBJ1-2, with TRBD1 matching over 8 bases. After removal of 5 bases from V and 8 bases from J, the junction contained 7 bases not matched to a gene. The germline gives CDR1 MNHEY, CDR2 SVGAGI. This CDR3 contains 13 residues. The CDR3 loop reads CASSPGGARGYTF. As DNA, the CDR3 is TGTGCCAGCAGTCCAGGGGGCGCGAGGGGCTACACCTTC.

This clone was observed a few times. V and J are TRBV6-1 and TRBJ1-4; perhaps TRBD1 as D (6 bases). Germline V gene lookup returns CDR1 MNHNS and CDR2 SASEGT. The CDR3 is 13 residues long. V gave up 5 bases and J gave up 8 bases, with 12 bases separating them. The CDR3 reads CASSRQVREKLFF. The CDR3 DNA is TGTGCCAGCAGTAGACAGGTCCGGGAAAAACTGTTTTTT.

This clone was observed a handful of times. The chain has TRBV29-1 and TRBJ2-5; 8 bases fit TRBD1. In germline, CDR1 is SQVTM, CDR2 ANQGSEA. V lost 7 bases to trimming and J lost 4 bases; unmatched junction nucleotides: 5. The CDR3 is 12 residues long. Here the CDR3 DNA reads TGCAGCGGGCTCAGGGGGCTAGAGACCCAGTACTTC. Its protein product is CSGLRGLETQYF.

The CDR3 DNA follows: TGTGCCGTAGTCGACAGAGACAATGAAAAACTGTTTTTT. Its protein product is CAVVDRDNEKLFF. This chain links TRBV6-1 with TRBJ1-4, with D tentatively TRBD1 (5 bases). The V and J ends lost 11 bases and 5 bases respectively, with 15 bases between them. The CDR3 has 13 amino acids. Germline values: CDR1 MNHNS, CDR2 SASEGT.

DNA for the CDR3: TGTGCCAGCATAGCCCCACACGGTGAAAAACTGTTTTTT. This gives the protein CASIAPHGEKLFF. This chain links TRBV25-1 with TRBJ1-4, with D unclear. The V end was cut by 7 bases, the J end by 7 bases, with 13 bases between. CDR1 MGHDK and CDR2 SYGVNS come from the germline V gene. The CDR3 loop spans 13 amino acids.

This clone was observed a handful of times. This chain uses TRBV18 with TRBJ1-5; D gene unclear. The V and J ends lost 6 bases and 5 bases respectively, with 11 bases between them. The CDR3 contains 13 residues. Germline CDR1 is KGHSH and CDR2 is LQKENI. The CDR3 spells CASSLGEDQPQHF. The CDR3 DNA reads TGTGCCAGCTCCCTCGGGGAGGATCAGCCCCAGCATTTT.

This clone has a handful of counts. This chain links TRBV5-1 with TRBJ2-7; D is ambiguous. The CDR3 length is 13 residues. V lost 1 base, J lost 2 bases, and 7 bases lay in between. The germline V gene encodes CDR1 SGHRS and CDR2 YFSETQ. The CDR3 nucleotides are TGCGCCAGCAGCTTGACGAGTACCTACGAGCAGTACTTC. Its protein product is CASSLTSTYEQYF.

The rearrangement uses TRBV2 and TRBJ1-2, with a weak D call TRBD1 (5 bases). The germline V gene encodes CDR1 SNHLY and CDR2 FYNNEI. V lost 1 base, J lost 8 bases, and 17 bases lay in between. This CDR3 spans 15 amino acids. The CDR3 nucleotides are TGTGCCAGCAGTGAAGGCGGCCGGGGGGTTACGGGCTACACCTTC. This sequence encodes CASSEGGRGVTGYTF.

This clone appeared a few times. The chain links TRBV5-6 to TRBJ2-7; D might be TRBD2 (6 bases). The germline V gene encodes CDR1 SGHDT and CDR2 YYEEEE. The CDR3 runs to 14 residues. V lost 5 bases to trimming and J lost 2 bases, with 14 bases between them. The CDR3 region is CASRNRDSTYEQYF. Here the CDR3 DNA reads TGTGCCAGCAGAAATCGGGACTCAACCTACGAGCAGTACTTC.

The V gene is TRBV10-3, the J gene TRBJ2-3, with 9 bases matching TRBD1. Trimming at V came to 3 bases and at J to 1 base, leaving 2 bases not matched to a gene. In germline, CDR1 is ENHRY, CDR2 SYGVKD. This CDR3 is 15 amino acids long. CDR3 sequence (DNA): TGTGCCATCAGTGATGGGGACAGGGGCACAGATACGCAGTATTTT. It codes for CAISDGDRGTDTQYF.